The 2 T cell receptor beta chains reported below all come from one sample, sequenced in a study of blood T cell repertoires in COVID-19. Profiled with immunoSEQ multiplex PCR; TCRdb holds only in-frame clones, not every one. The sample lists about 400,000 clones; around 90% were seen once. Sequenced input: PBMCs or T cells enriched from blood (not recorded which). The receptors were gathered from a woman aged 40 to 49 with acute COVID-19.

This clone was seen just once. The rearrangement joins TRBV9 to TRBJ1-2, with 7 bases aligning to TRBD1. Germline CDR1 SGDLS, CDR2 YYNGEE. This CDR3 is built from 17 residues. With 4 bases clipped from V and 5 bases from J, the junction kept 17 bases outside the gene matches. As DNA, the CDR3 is TGTGCCAGCAGCCCCCAGGGGGTCCGTGGGGGGTGGTATGGCTACACCTTC. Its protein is CASSPQGVRGGWYGYTF.

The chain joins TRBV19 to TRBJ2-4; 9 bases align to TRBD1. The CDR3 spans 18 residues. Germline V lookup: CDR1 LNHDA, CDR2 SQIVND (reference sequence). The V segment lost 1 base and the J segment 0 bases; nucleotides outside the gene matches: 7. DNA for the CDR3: TGTGCCAGTAGTATAGGTACAGGGGGCGTGGAAGCCAAAAACATTCAGTACTTC. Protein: CASSIGTGGVEAKNIQYF.